This T cell receptor beta chain was captured in a study of T-cell reconstitution after alpha-beta-depleted transplantation in children. As it was prepared, the TCRbeta library received unique molecular identifiers. TCRdb reanalysed the PCR reads using MiXCR and keeps one entry per CDR3 protein. The sample yields approximately 200,000 distinct CDR3 sequences, 14% to 15% seen once. Looked up from germline, CDR1 is SGHRS and CDR2 is YFSETQ. There are 16 residues in the CDR3. A remark on this clonotype: A junction end diverges from the germline sequence, so it may reflect a read error.

The chain links TRBV5-1 to TRBJ2-7; 8 bases agree with TRBD2. The sequences come from PBMCs from the stem cell graft donor, collected from the stem cell graft. The receptor was derived from a human donor who donated a stem cell graft to a child with acute lymphoblastic leukemia. CDR3 region: CASSFGLPGGPGEQYF. CDR3 sequence (DNA): TGCGCCAGCAGCTTTGGACTACCGGGAGGGCCGGGAGAGCAGTACTTT.